This T cell receptor (beta chain) was profiled in a study of blood T cell repertoires in COVID-19. Measured with immunoSEQ multiplex PCR; TCRdb has only the in-frame clones, and not every one. The sample includes about 220,000 clones, 88% of them seen just once. This CDR3 spans 13 amino acids. Germline CDR1 is MNHEY and CDR2 is SVGAGI. V shed 8 bases and J shed 3 bases, with 14 bases lying between them. This clonotype was obtained from a woman aged 50 to 60 with acute COVID-19. The sample consisted of PBMCs or T cells enriched from blood (not recorded which). The chain is built from TRBV6-5 and TRBJ2-7; a weak D match, TRBD1 (6 bases). Here the CDR3 reads CASLMGTHYEQYF. CDR3 nucleotides: TGTGCCAGCCTGATGGGGACACACTACGAGCAGTACTTC.